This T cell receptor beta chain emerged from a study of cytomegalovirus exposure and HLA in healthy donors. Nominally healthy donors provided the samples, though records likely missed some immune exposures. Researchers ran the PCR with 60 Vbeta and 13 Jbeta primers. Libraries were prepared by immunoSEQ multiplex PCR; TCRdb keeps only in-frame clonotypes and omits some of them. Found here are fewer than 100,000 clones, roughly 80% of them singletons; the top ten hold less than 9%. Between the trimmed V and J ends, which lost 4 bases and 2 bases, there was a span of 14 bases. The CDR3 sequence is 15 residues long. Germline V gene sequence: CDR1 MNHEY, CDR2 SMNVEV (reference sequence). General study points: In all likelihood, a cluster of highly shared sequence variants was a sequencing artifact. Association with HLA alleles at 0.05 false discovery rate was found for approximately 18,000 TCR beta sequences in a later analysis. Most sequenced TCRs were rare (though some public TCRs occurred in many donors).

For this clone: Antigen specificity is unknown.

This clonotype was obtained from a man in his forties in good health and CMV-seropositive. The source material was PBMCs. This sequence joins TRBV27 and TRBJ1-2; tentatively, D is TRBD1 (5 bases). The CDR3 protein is CASSSPKAGNYGYTF. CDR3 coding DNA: TGTGCCAGCAGTTCTCCCAAGGCAGGGAACTATGGCTACACCTTC.